The clone carrying this T cell receptor beta chain was seen only once. The data originate from a study of blood T cell repertoires in COVID-19. The wider study: From the United States, Italy and Spain came samples of acute and convalescent COVID-19. From T cells, B-cell-depleted T cells, or PBMCs came the material, which was cDNA or gDNA.

In the source study's methods: Cell counts per sample came from amplifying reference gene primers. Assay: immunoSEQ multiplex PCR; the TCRdb copy retains only in-frame clones and omits some. D and trimming were read from the DNA, whereas the V and J calls and clone size are those reported in that table. The profile covers 360,000 or so clones, with 85% to 90% appearing a single time and 5% to 8.5% taken by the ten largest. Material for sequencing was peripheral blood. This sequence was found in a man in his late teens or twenties with active or convalescent COVID-19.

The CDR3 DNA follows: TGCGCCAGCAGTCTTAACACAGGGTCCTACGAGCAGTACTTC. Its protein is CASSLNTGSYEQYF. V and J are TRBV4-1 and TRBJ2-7; perhaps TRBD1 as D (6 bases). The germline gives CDR1 MGHRA, CDR2 YSYEKL. The CDR3 extends over 14 amino acids. Trimming left V 6 bases short and J 1 base short, with 13 bases between.